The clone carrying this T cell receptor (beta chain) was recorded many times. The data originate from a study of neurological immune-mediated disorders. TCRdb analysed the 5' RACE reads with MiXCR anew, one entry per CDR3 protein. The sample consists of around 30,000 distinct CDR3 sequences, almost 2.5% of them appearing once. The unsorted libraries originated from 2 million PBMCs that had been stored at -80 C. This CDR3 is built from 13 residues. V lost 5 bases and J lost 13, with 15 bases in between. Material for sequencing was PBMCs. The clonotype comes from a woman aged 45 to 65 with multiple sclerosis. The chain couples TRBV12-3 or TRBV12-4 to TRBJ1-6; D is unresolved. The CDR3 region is CASSVDPWTPLHF. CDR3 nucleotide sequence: TGTGCCAGCAGTGTGGACCCCTGGACGCCCCTCCACTTT.